This T cell receptor beta chain comes out of a study of blood T cell repertoires in COVID-19. Study at large: Samples taken during acute and convalescent COVID-19 were collected in the United States, Italy and Spain. Sample material is recorded as cDNA or gDNA derived from T cells, B-cell-depleted T cells, or PBMCs.

Measured with immunoSEQ multiplex PCR; TCRdb has only the in-frame clones, and not every one. The repertoire holds around 130,000 clones, with around nine tenths as singletons. Between the trimmed V and J ends, which lost 5 bases and 0 bases, there was a span of 14 bases. The CDR3 runs to 16 residues. CDR1 is SGHVS and CDR2 is FQNEAQ in the germline V gene. Material for sequencing was peripheral blood. The genes are TRBV7-8 and TRBJ1-3, with TRBD1 as a possible D gene (6 bases). The TCR was taken from a woman aged 50 to 60 with acute or convalescent COVID-19. Written as DNA, the CDR3 is TGTGCCAGCAGCAACAATCAGGGGACCTCTGGAAACACCATATATTTT. Translated: CASSNNQGTSGNTIYF.